The next 8 T cell receptor beta chains were all read from a single sample in a study of blood T cell repertoires in COVID-19. Assay: immunoSEQ multiplex PCR; the TCRdb copy retains only in-frame clones and omits some. Of 110,000 or so clones in the sample, over 75% were seen once. The specimen sequenced was peripheral blood. Receptors were obtained from a man aged 45-65 years with acute or convalescent COVID-19.

This clone was counted a single time. The chain recombines TRBV18 with TRBJ1-2, with D possibly TRBD1 on 5 matching bases. Per germline, CDR1 KGHSH and CDR2 LQKENI. V shed 3 bases and J shed 7 bases, with 15 bases lying between them. This CDR3 comprises 14 residues. CDR3 region: CASSPTAGLIGYTF. CDR3 sequence (DNA): TGTGCCAGCTCACCGACCGCGGGGCTCATTGGCTACACCTTC.

In this sample, this clone turned up a few times. The chain has TRBV10-3 and TRBJ2-1, with a possible D match to TRBD2 (6 bases). The CDR3 has 14 amino acids. The germline V and J ends were trimmed by 6 bases and 7 bases, with 16 bases remaining between them. The germline V gene encodes CDR1 ENHRY and CDR2 SYGVKD. In nucleotides, the CDR3 is TGTGCCATCAGCGCCATCGGGGGTTTTAATGAGCAGTTCTTC. It translates to CAISAIGGFNEQFF.

The chain combines TRBV5-1 with TRBJ1-1, with 7 bases matching TRBD1. The CDR3 spans 15 residues. V shed 4 bases, J shed 3 bases, and the junction held 9 bases outside the gene matches. Germline CDR1 SGHRS, CDR2 YFSETQ. The DNA for the CDR3 is TGCGCCAGCAGCCGTAAGACAGGGTCTGACACTGAAGCTTTCTTT. The encoded protein is CASSRKTGSDTEAFF. The full variable domain, completed using reference TRBV5-1 and TRBJ1-1, is KAGVTQTPRYLIKTRGQQVTLSCSPISGHRSVSWYQQTPGQGLQFLFEYFSETQRNKGNFPGRFSGRQFSNSRSEMNVSTLELGDSALYLCASSRKTGSDTEAFFGQGTRLTVV.

The sample holds one count of this clone. CDR3 sequence (DNA): TGTGCCAGCAGTTTGTACCGGGAAAGTGAGCAGTTCTTC. The encoded protein is CASSLYRESEQFF. The rearrangement links TRBV27 to TRBJ2-1, with a weak D call TRBD2 (5 bases). V was trimmed by 3 bases and J by 9 bases, leaving 12 bases between them. The germline V gene encodes CDR1 MNHEY and CDR2 SMNVEV (reference sequence). The CDR3 runs to 13 residues.

The genes are TRBV11-3 and TRBJ2-7; TRBD2 aligns across 7 bases. V trimming: 4 bases; J trimming: 5 bases; junction bases outside the gene matches: 14. The CDR3 extends over 16 amino acids. The germline CDR1 and CDR2 sequences are SGHNT and YENEEA. The CDR3 coding sequence is TGTGCCAGCAGCTCACTACAGACTAGCATCGGCCACGAGCAGTACTTC. As protein: CASSSLQTSIGHEQYF.

This clone was counted a single time. J is TRBJ2-5 and V is TRBV3-1 (or the pseudogene TRBV3-2); 7 positions agree with TRBD1. Germline assignment: CDR1 LGHDT and CDR2 YNNKEL (reference sequence). Trimming took 3 bases from V and 0 from J; bases not matched to a gene: 7. This CDR3 comprises 16 residues. The CDR3: CASSQVRGPDQETQYF. In DNA form, the CDR3 reads TGTGCCAGCAGCCAGGTGAGGGGGCCCGACCAAGAGACCCAGTACTTC.

The chain combines TRBV6-5 with TRBJ1-5, with D perhaps TRBD1 (5 bases). Germline loops: CDR1 MNHEY, CDR2 SVGAGI. Trimming took off 0 bases at V and 7 bases at J, with 13 bases between the two ends. The CDR3 runs to 15 residues. The CDR3 DNA follows: TGTGCCAGCAGTTACTCGATGGGGGGAAGCCAGCCCCAGCATTTT. It yields the protein CASSYSMGGSQPQHF.

In this sample, this clone turned up many times. The gene calls are TRBV30 and TRBJ1-2; D is undetermined. CDR1 GTSNPN and CDR2 SVGIG come from the germline V gene (reference sequence). V lost 4 bases to trimming and J lost 0 bases, with 9 bases between them. The CDR3 runs 13 residues. The chain's CDR3 is CAWIGLPNYGYTF. The CDR3, as DNA: TGTGCCTGGATCGGTTTACCTAACTATGGCTACACCTTC.